A selection of T cell receptor beta chains follows, all from one sample in a study of CD8+ T cells in alopecia areata. Using immunoSEQ multiplex PCR, the repertoire was profiled, and TCRdb retains in-frame clones only, with some absent. Here the sample spans roughly 100,000 clones, roughly half being singletons. The sample was CD4+ T cells sorted from blood. These TCRs come from a human donor in good health. The CDR3 runs from the conserved cysteine through the conserved F or W. The D gene is left open where the match is weak. Rows give clone size only sometimes, using once, few, many, or a class for an expanded clone.

TRBJ1-1 | - | - | TRBV5-1 | TGCGCCAGCAGCGGAAACAGGAGGCGCAACACTGAAGCTTTCTTT | CASSGNRRRNTEAFF
TRBJ1-1 | TRBD1 | few | TRBV30 | TGTGCCTGGAGTAGAATCAACAGGGGCTGGGGCACTGAAGCTTTCTTT | CAWSRINRGWGTEAFF
TRBJ2-6 | - | - | TRBV15 | TGTGCCACCAGCAGAGATCGGGGGGCTCTCTCTGGGGCCAACGTCCTGACTTTC | CATSRDRGALSGANVLTF
TRBJ2-1 | - | - | TRBV30 | TGTGCCTGGAGTGAAGGGAATGAGCAGTTCTTC | CAWSEGNEQFF
TRBJ1-5 | - | - | TRBV27 | TGTGCCAGCAGACCAATAGCATTTGGCAATCAGCCCCAGCATTTT | CASRPIAFGNQPQHF
TRBJ2-7 | TRBD2 | - | TRBV7-2 | TGTGCCAGCAGCATGTCCGGGACTAGCGGTTCCTACGAGCAGTACTTC | CASSMSGTSGSYEQYF
TRBJ2-3 | TRBD2 | - | TRBV4-2 | TGTGCCAGCAGCCAATCACTAGCGGATACGCAGTATTTT | CASSQSLADTQYF
TRBJ1-4 | - | few | TRBV7-2 | TGTGCCAGCAGCTTGGGCACTTCTAATGAAAAACTGTTTTTT | CASSLGTSNEKLFF
TRBJ2-1 | TRBD1 | few | TRBV30 | TGTGCCTGGAGAAGGACAGGGATCAATGAGCAGTTCTTC | CAWRRTGINEQFF
TRBJ1-2 | TRBD1 | - | TRBV4-2 | TGTGCCAGCAGCCAAGTGCAGGGGGCGCCCGGCTATGGCTACACCTTC | CASSQVQGAPGYGYTF
TRBJ2-7 | TRBD1 | - | TRBV2 | TGTGCCAGCAACCCGGGACAGGGGGCCTACGAGCAGTACTTC | CASNPGQGAYEQYF
TRBJ2-2 | - | - | TRBV23-1 | TGCGCCAGCAGTCCTCTATTCGGGTATAACACCGGGGAGCTGTTTTTT | CASSPLFGYNTGELFF
TRBJ1-2 | - | few | TRBV6-6 | TGTGCCAGCAGACTGGAAACAGATGTGGGCTACACCTTC | CASRLETDVGYTF
TRBJ1-2 | TRBD1 | few | TRBV6-5 | TGTGCCAGCAGTTACCACCCTGGACAGGGCGGATATGGCTACACCTTC | CASSYHPGQGGYGYTF
TRBJ2-4 | - | - | TRBV30 | TGTGCCTGGAGATCTCCCGGCATTCAGTACTTC | CAWRSPGIQYF
TRBJ1-2 | TRBD1 | - | TRBV18 | TGTGCCAGCTCAGACCGGGACAGGGTCGGCTATGGCTACACCTTC | CASSDRDRVGYGYTF
TRBJ2-7 | - | - | TRBV2 | TGTGCCAGCAGTGTCGGGACAAAATACGAGCAGTACTTC | CASSVGTKYEQYF
TRBJ2-7 | - | many | TRBV28 | TGTGCCAGCACCATAAGGGGGAGAAGCTACGAGCAGTACTTC | CASTIRGRSYEQYF
TRBJ1-6 | TRBD1 | - | TRBV6-1 | TGTGCCAGCAGGGAACTGGACAGGGAGTACTCACCCCTCCACTTT | CASRELDREYSPLHF
TRBJ2-1 | - | - | TRBV18 | TGTGCCAGCTCACCACCGGGTAACAATGAGCAGTTCTTC | CASSPPGNNEQFF
TRBJ1-1 | - | - | TRBV6-1 | TGTGCCAGCAGCTGGGACCGATTCGTACCTGAAGCTTTCTTT | CASSWDRFVPEAFF
TRBJ2-1 | TRBD2 | - | TRBV5-1 | TGCGCCAGCAGCTTGACTAGCGGGGCCTACAATGAGCAGTTCTTC | CASSLTSGAYNEQFF
TRBJ1-6 | - | - | TRBV30 | TGTGCCTGGAGTGTTGGTCAGGGTTATTCACCCCTCCACTTT | CAWSVGQGYSPLHF
TRBJ1-6 | - | few | TRBV7-2 | TGTGCCAGCAGCTTAGCACTAGGGAATAATTCACCCCTCCACTTT | CASSLALGNNSPLHF
TRBJ1-1 | - | - | TRBV6-1 | TGTGCCAGCAGTGTTCTAGGGAACACTGAAGCTTTCTTT | CASSVLGNTEAFF
TRBJ2-1 | - | - | TRBV5-4 | TGTGCCAGCTGGAGTTCTCAGTACAATGAGCAGTTCTTC | CASWSSQYNEQFF
TRBJ2-3 | - | - | TRBV2 | TGTGCCAGCAGTGCGGCGCTGGCAGGAGATACGCAGTATTTT | CASSAALAGDTQYF
TRBJ2-5 | - | few | TRBV7-2 | TGTGCCAGCAGCTTAGGTTTACGGCAAGAGACCCAGTACTTC | CASSLGLRQETQYF
TRBJ2-6 | - | - | TRBV6-6 | TGTGCCAGCAGTTACTTTAGCTCTGGGGCCAACGTCCTGACTTTC | CASSYFSSGANVLTF
TRBJ1-1 | - | - | TRBV4-1 | TGCGCCAGCAGCCTACAGTACTTGAACACTGAAGCTTTCTTT | CASSLQYLNTEAFF
TRBJ2-5 | - | few | TRBV29-1 | TGCAGCGTTGAACCCCTCGAGGAGACCCAGTACTTC | CSVEPLEETQYF
TRBJ2-7 | - | - | TRBV7-9 | TGTGCCAGCAGTAACCCGACTAGGACCCCCTACGAGCAGTACTTC | CASSNPTRTPYEQYF
TRBJ2-2 | TRBD2 | - | TRBV5-1 | TGCGCCAGCAGCTTGGGACTAGCGGGGGCCCAGAACACCGGGGAGCTGTTTTTT | CASSLGLAGAQNTGELFF
TRBJ1-4 | - | - | TRBV4-1 | TGCGCCAGCAGCCAAGAACAGGGAAAACTGTTTTTT | CASSQEQGKLFF
TRBJ1-4 | TRBD1 | few | TRBV27 | TGTGCCAGCAGTTTTGCAGGGACAGGTGAAAAACTGTTTTTT | CASSFAGTGEKLFF
TRBJ1-1 | - | - | TRBV30 | TGTGCCTGGAGTGACCACGGTGAAGCTTTCTTT | CAWSDHGEAFF
TRBJ1-2 | - | many | TRBV19 | TGTGCCAGCGCGGGGGGCTATGGCTACACCTTC | CASAGGYGYTF
TRBJ2-1 | TRBD1 | - | TRBV28 | TGTGCCAGCAGGGGACAGGGGGCCCACAATGAGCAGTTCTTC | CASRGQGAHNEQFF
TRBJ2-5 | - | - | TRBV7-6 | TGTGCCAGCAGCGTGTCTAGCACCCAGTACTTC | CASSVSSTQYF
TRBJ2-5 | - | - | TRBV9 | TGTGCCAGCAGCTCCGGAGGAGGGGCGTACCAAGAGACCCAGTACTTC | CASSSGGGAYQETQYF
TRBJ2-7 | TRBD1 | - | TRBV5-1 | TGCGCCAGCCAGCAGGGCCCCGACAGGGTCGGTTACGAGCAGTACTTC | CASQQGPDRVGYEQYF
TRBJ2-4 | - | - | TRBV5-1 | TGCGCCAGCAGCCCCTCCGGGACACAAGCCAAAAACATTCAGTACTTC | CASSPSGTQAKNIQYF
TRBJ1-4 | TRBD1 | few | TRBV7-9 | TGTGCCAGCAGCTATGGACAGGCGAATGAAAAACTGTTTTTT | CASSYGQANEKLFF
TRBJ2-7 | TRBD2 | few | TRBV29-1 | TGCAGCGTTCGCGGTGGGGCGGGGGTCTACGAGCAGTACTTC | CSVRGGAGVYEQYF
TRBJ1-5 | - | - | TRBV9 | TGTGCCAGCAGCCCAGTCCGGGTTTCGGGGCAGCCCCAGCATTTT | CASSPVRVSGQPQHF
TRBJ2-7 | - | few | TRBV28 | TGTGCCAGCAGTTCCCCCGGGAGCTCCTACGAGCAGTACTTC | CASSSPGSSYEQYF
TRBJ2-7 | TRBD2 | - | TRBV7-7 | TGTGCTAGCAGCTCCTCTATTAGCGGGGGGGACGAGCAGTACTTC | CASSSSISGGDEQYF
TRBJ2-3 | - | many | TRBV7-2 | TGTGCCAGCAGCCCCCAGGGACTTATTAGCACAGATACGCAGTATTTT | CASSPQGLISTDTQYF
TRBJ1-3 | - | few | TRBV30 | TGTGCCTGGAGTGTATCTGGAAACACCATATATTTT | CAWSVSGNTIYF
TRBJ2-5 | - | - | TRBV6-6 | TGTGCCAGCAGTTACTCGACCGGCCAAGAGACCCAGTACTTC | CASSYSTGQETQYF
TRBJ2-7 | TRBD1 | - | TRBV11-2 | TGTGCCAGCAGCTTAGTGGGACAGCGTTTGCGTGAGCAGTACTTC | CASSLVGQRLREQYF
TRBJ2-7 | - | few | TRBV30 | TGTGCCTGGAGTGTACCTGGATTCTACGAGCAGTACTTC | CAWSVPGFYEQYF
TRBJ1-6 | - | - | TRBV5-1 | TGCGCCAGCAGCCTCACCGGGACCTCAAATTCACCCCTCCACTTT | CASSLTGTSNSPLHF